Shown below are 19 T cell receptor beta chains from a single sample sequenced in a study of shared clonotypes between healthy human individuals. Sequencing was performed with immunoSEQ multiplex PCR; in TCRdb, only in-frame clones are kept and a portion is missing. The data hold around 2.5 million clones, with approximately 93% observed a single time. Sequences were obtained from naive CD4+ T cells from PBMCs. Subset noted: CD45RA+ positively selected. The receptors were gathered from a man in his late teens or twenties in good health. Some clones in this sample may be carry-over from other donors' samples.

The V and J genes are TRBV19 and TRBJ2-3; a possible D gene is TRBD2 (5 bases). CDR3 length: 15 amino acids. CDR1 and CDR2 from the germline V gene are LNHDA and SQIVND (reference sequence). Trimming pared 3 bases from V and 0 bases from J, leaving 10 bases between. The DNA of the CDR3 is TGTGCCAGTAGTATCGTGGGCGGGAGCACAGATACGCAGTATTTT. As protein: CASSIVGGSTDTQYF. The complete variable domain, with remaining parts taken from reference TRBV19 and TRBJ2-3, reads DGGITQSPKYLFRKEGQNVTLSCEQNLNHDAMYWYRQDPGQGLRLIYYSQIVNDFQKGDIAEGYSVSREKKESFPLTVTSAQKNPTAFYLCASSIVGGSTDTQYFGPGTRLTVL.

Points on this clone: A junction end diverges from the germline sequence, so it may reflect a read error. The J gene is TRBJ1-3, the V gene TRBV29-1; D call uncertain. The CDR3 is 11 residues long. Germline V CDR1 and CDR2: SQVTM, ANQGSEA. DNA for the CDR3: TGCAGCGTTGAAGCCCGAAACACCATATACTTT. Its translation: CSVEARNTIYF.

The chain is built from TRBV6-5 and TRBJ1-1, with D maybe TRBD1 (5 bases). The CDR3 totals 13 residues. Between the trimmed V and J ends, which lost 10 bases and 2 bases, there was a span of 14 bases. Germline V lookup: CDR1 MNHEY, CDR2 SVGAGI. The CDR3 reads CAIAWTTNTEAFF. The CDR3 DNA is TGTGCCATCGCATGGACAACTAACACTGAAGCTTTCTTT.

The V and J genes are TRBV2 and TRBJ2-2, with D unclear. Germline V gene lookup returns CDR1 SNHLY and CDR2 FYNNEI. The CDR3 has 14 residues. V lost 2 bases to trimming and J lost 3 bases, with 7 bases between them. CDR3: CASSESSHTGELFF. CDR3 DNA sequence: TGTGCCAGCAGTGAATCCTCCCACACCGGGGAGCTGTTTTTT.

V and J are TRBV5-1 and TRBJ1-2; D might be TRBD1 (5 bases). Trimming stripped 2 bases from V and 6 bases from J, with 11 bases between. CDR3 length: 13 amino acids. In germline, CDR1 is SGHRS, CDR2 YFSETQ. The CDR3 nucleotides are TGCGCCAGCAGCTTACAGATGGGGGATGGCTACACCTTC. Translated: CASSLQMGDGYTF.

The rearrangement uses TRBV18 and TRBJ1-1; the match to TRBD1 covers 12 bases. V lost 6 bases, J lost 6 bases, and 11 bases stayed unmatched. The CDR3 runs to 16 residues. The germline CDR1 and CDR2 sequences are KGHSH and LQKENI. This CDR3 reads CASSQVPGQGAPEAFF. CDR3 nucleotide sequence: TGTGCCAGCTCCCAAGTGCCGGGACAGGGGGCGCCTGAAGCTTTCTTT. The entire variable domain, with the rest obtained from reference TRBV18 and TRBJ1-1, is as follows: NAGVMQNPRHLVRRRGQEARLRCSPMKGHSHVYWYRQLPEEGLKFMVYLQKENIIDESGMPKERFSAEFPKEGPSILRIQQVVRGDSAAYFCASSQVPGQGAPEAFFGQGTRLTVV.

V usage is TRBV27 and J usage is TRBJ2-4, with D possibly matching TRBD2 (5 bases). Germline assignment: CDR1 MNHEY and CDR2 SMNVEV (reference sequence). V was shortened by 3 bases and J by 3 bases, with 18 bases between the two germline ends. There are 17 residues in the CDR3. CDR3 sequence: CASSFSLREWGKNIQYF. The DNA for the CDR3 is TGTGCCAGCAGTTTCTCCCTTAGGGAGTGGGGCAAAAACATTCAGTACTTC.

This chain uses TRBV5-6 with TRBJ1-3; tentative D call: TRBD1 (5 bases). Trimming removed 4 bases from V and 2 bases from J, with 10 bases in between. CDR1 is SGHDT and CDR2 is YYEEEE in the germline V gene. This CDR3 is built from 14 residues. CDR3 bases: TGTGCCAGCAGCAGCCAGGGTACTGGAAACACCATATATTTT. The encoded protein is CASSSQGTGNTIYF.

The chain carries TRBV5-4 and TRBJ2-7; possible D gene TRBD2, 5 bases. V was pared by 2 bases and J by 2 bases, with 17 bases between. The CDR3 runs to 16 residues. Germline CDR1 reads SGHNT; CDR2 reads YYREEE (reference sequence). CDR3 region: CASSFNPPGSPYEQYF. The CDR3, as DNA: TGTGCCAGCAGCTTTAACCCGCCGGGGAGTCCCTACGAGCAGTACTTC. Based on the CDR3 plus reference TRBV5-4 and TRBJ2-7, the full variable domain is ETGVTQSPTHLIKTRGQQVTLRCSSQSGHNTVSWYQQALGQGPQFIFQYYREEENGRGNFPPRFSGLQFPNYSSELNVNALELDDSALYLCASSFNPPGSPYEQYFGPGTRLTVT.

J is TRBJ2-2 and V is TRBV7-9; D is unclear. The germline V and J ends were trimmed by 1 base and 5 bases, with 8 bases remaining between them. Germline CDR1 reads SEHNR; CDR2 reads FQNEAQ (reference sequence). This CDR3 spans 14 amino acids. This CDR3 reads CASSLGDSTGELFF. The DNA of the CDR3 is TGTGCCAGCAGCTTAGGGGATTCTACCGGGGAGCTGTTTTTT.

The CDR3 loop reads CASSLHKGADTQYF. DNA of the CDR3: TGTGCCAGCTCCCTACATAAGGGTGCAGATACGCAGTATTTT. The gene calls are TRBV18 and TRBJ2-3; D gene uncertain. This CDR3 has 14 amino acids. V was cut by 6 bases and J by 4 bases, with 14 bases left in between. In germline, CDR1 is KGHSH, CDR2 LQKENI.

This clone was seen only once. Possible read error: a much larger clone is one base away. Other DNA sequences in the same sample also yield this CDR3. V and J are TRBV7-6 and TRBJ2-2; D remains unclear. The V gene's germline CDR1 is SGHVS and CDR2 FNYEAQ. The CDR3 sequence is 12 residues long. V was clipped by 2 bases and J by 2 bases, with 0 bases between them. DNA of the CDR3: TGTGCCAGCAGCTTAAACACCGGGGAGCTGTTTTTT. It yields the protein CASSLNTGELFF.

The chain joins TRBV6-1 to TRBJ1-1; no reliable D call. Germline CDR1 MNHNS, CDR2 SASEGT. The V gene lost 2 bases and the J gene lost 8 bases, with 9 bases spanning the gap. The CDR3 loop spans 12 amino acids. The CDR3 protein is CASSERRWEAFF. CDR3 DNA: TGTGCCAGCAGTGAAAGAAGGTGGGAAGCTTTCTTT.

The rearrangement uses TRBV7-9 and TRBJ2-3, with 8 bases identical to TRBD2. CDR3 length: 15 residues. Germline V gene data show CDR1 as SEHNR and CDR2 as FQNEAQ (reference sequence). J lost 6 bases, V lost 3 bases, and 8 bases had no gene match. The chain's CDR3 is CASSLGGRTTDTQYF. The CDR3 DNA reads as TGTGCCAGCAGCTTGGGCGGGAGGACAACGGATACGCAGTATTTT.

This chain links TRBV6-1 with TRBJ1-3; no reliable D call. The V end lost 3 bases, the J end lost 3 bases, and 12 bases lay between the germline ends. The CDR3 totals 15 residues. Germline-derived CDR1 and CDR2 are MNHNS and SASEGT. CDR3 sequence reads: CASSESRLGGNTIYF. CDR3 DNA: TGTGCCAGCAGTGAGTCTCGGCTGGGTGGAAACACCATATATTTT.

This clone came up once. This sample includes further DNA sequences coding for the same CDR3. The V and J genes are TRBV27 and TRBJ1-5, with 11 bases fitting TRBD1. V gave up 5 bases and J gave up 5 bases; unmatched junction bases: 5. Germline CDR1 and CDR2: MNHEY and SMNVEV (reference sequence). The CDR3 is 15 amino acids. The CDR3 nucleotides are TGTGCCAGCAGTACGGGGACAGGGGGGGATCAGCCCCAGCATTTT. The encoded protein is CASSTGTGGDQPQHF.

The chain has TRBV27 and TRBJ1-5; possible D gene TRBD1, 6 bases. CDR1 MNHEY and CDR2 SMNVEV come from the germline V gene (reference sequence). The CDR3 extends over 15 amino acids. Trimming stripped 6 bases from V and 2 bases from J, with 14 bases between. The CDR3 spells CASRAGTPRNQPQHF. CDR3 in DNA: TGTGCCAGCAGGGCCGGGACACCCCGCAATCAGCCCCAGCATTTT.

The CDR3 protein is CASSSGVLTEAFF. The CDR3 region has the DNA TGTGCCAGCAGTTCGGGGGTTCTCACTGAAGCTTTCTTT. This sequence joins TRBV27 and TRBJ1-1; maybe TRBD1 (5 bases). Germline V gene data show CDR1 as MNHEY and CDR2 as SMNVEV (reference sequence). Trimming shortened V by 4 bases and J by 4 bases, and 10 bases separated the two germline ends. The CDR3 extends over 13 amino acids.

This clone was seen just once. The chain employs TRBV7-3 and TRBJ2-2; D unresolved. The CDR3 contains 14 residues. Germline V lookup: CDR1 SGHTA, CDR2 FQGTGA. V lost 6 bases to trimming and J lost 6 bases, with 14 bases between them. The CDR3 DNA reads TGTGCCAGCAGGCTAACCTCCGGGCCCGGGGAGCTGTTTTTT. Protein product: CASRLTSGPGELFF.